This entry features one T cell receptor (beta chain) sequence. Its target is unknown. These data are taken from a study of cytomegalovirus exposure and HLA in healthy donors. Study-level results: Analysis was performed later, and it showed HLA-associated TCR beta chains to be more clonally expanded than equally common others. When a later analysis was performed, an Asian-associated ancestry cluster reportedly had fewer N-insertions than the roughly 700-donor mean. The listing of fewer than 200 TCR beta chains classed them as cytomegalovirus-associated. Only CMV serostatus was available as immune exposure information.

In the PCR, 60 Vbeta and 13 Jbeta primers were used. Sequencing was performed with immunoSEQ multiplex PCR; in TCRdb, only in-frame clones are kept and a portion is missing. The table shows some 190,000 clones, with about 85% occurring only once. Germline CDR1 and CDR2: SGHDN and FVKESK. The J segment lost 5 bases and the V segment lost 6 bases, leaving 13 bases of the junction unmatched. This CDR3 comprises 18 residues. The sequenced sample was PBMCs. The sequence was obtained from a boy aged 2 to 10 in good health and CMV-seronegative. The J gene is TRBJ2-1, the V gene TRBV14, with 13 positions matching TRBD2. This chain's CDR3 is CASRPGLAGDRYNNEQFF. The CDR3 DNA reads TGTGCCAGCAGGCCCGGACTAGCGGGAGATCGTTACAACAATGAGCAGTTCTTC.